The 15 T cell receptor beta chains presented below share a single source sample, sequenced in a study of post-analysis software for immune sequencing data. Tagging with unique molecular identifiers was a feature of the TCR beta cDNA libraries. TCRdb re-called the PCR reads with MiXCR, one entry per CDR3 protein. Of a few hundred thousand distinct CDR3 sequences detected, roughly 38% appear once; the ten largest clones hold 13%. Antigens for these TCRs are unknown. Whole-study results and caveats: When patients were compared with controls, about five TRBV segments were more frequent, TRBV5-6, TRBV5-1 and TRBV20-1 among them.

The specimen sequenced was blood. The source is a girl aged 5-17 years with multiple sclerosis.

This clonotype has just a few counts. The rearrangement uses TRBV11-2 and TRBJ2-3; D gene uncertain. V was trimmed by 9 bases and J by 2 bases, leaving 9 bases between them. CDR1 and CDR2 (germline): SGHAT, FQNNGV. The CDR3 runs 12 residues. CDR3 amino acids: CASSRYTDTQYF. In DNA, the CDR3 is TGTGCCAGTAGTAGATACACAGATACGCAGTATTTT.

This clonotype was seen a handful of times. CDR3 amino acids: CATSRQGQLFSQYF. The CDR3 bases are TGTGCCACCAGCAGACAAGGACAGTTATTCTCCCAGTACTTC. The chain employs TRBV15 and TRBJ2-5; TRBD1 might be the D (6 bases). The CDR3 spans 14 residues. V was shortened by 2 bases and J by 9 bases, with 16 bases between the two germline ends. In germline, CDR1 is LNHNV, CDR2 YYDKDF (reference sequence).

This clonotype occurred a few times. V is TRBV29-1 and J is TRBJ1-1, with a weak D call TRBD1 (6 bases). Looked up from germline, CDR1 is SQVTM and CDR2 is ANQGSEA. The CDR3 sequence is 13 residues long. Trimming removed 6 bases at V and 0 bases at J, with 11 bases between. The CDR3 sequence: CSVQGSMNTEAFF. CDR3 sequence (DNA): TGCAGCGTCCAGGGGTCTATGAACACTGAAGCTTTCTTT.

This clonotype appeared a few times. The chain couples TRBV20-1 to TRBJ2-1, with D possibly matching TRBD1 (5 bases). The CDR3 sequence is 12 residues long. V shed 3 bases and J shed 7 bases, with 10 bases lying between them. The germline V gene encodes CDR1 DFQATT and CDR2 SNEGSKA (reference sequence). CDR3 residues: CSASRAGNEQFF. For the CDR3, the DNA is TGCAGTGCTAGCAGGGCTGGGAATGAGCAGTTCTTC.

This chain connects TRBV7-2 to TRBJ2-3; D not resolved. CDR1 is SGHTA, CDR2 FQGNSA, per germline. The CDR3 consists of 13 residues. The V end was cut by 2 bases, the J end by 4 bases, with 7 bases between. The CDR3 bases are TGTGCCAGCAGCTTAAGGTTTCCAGATACGCAGTATTTT. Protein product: CASSLRFPDTQYF.

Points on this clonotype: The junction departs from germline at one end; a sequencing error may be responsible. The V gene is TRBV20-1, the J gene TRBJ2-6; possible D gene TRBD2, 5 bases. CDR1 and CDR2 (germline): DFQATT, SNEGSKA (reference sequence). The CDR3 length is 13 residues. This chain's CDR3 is CSASPSDCNVLIF. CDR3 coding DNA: TGCAGTGCTAGTCCCTCGGACTGCAACGTCCTGATTTTC.

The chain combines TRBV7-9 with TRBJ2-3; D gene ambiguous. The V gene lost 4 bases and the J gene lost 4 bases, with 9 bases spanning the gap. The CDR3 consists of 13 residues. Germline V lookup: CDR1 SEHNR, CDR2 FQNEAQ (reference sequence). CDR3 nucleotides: TGTGCCAGCAGCTCGGTGTCCCCAGATACGCAGTATTTT. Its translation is CASSSVSPDTQYF. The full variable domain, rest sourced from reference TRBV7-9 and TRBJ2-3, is DTGVSQNPRHKITKRGQNVTFRCDPISEHNRLYWYRQTLGQGPEFLTYFQNEAQLEKSRLLSDRFSAERPKGSFSTLEIQRTEQGDSAMYLCASSSVSPDTQYFGPGTRLTVL.

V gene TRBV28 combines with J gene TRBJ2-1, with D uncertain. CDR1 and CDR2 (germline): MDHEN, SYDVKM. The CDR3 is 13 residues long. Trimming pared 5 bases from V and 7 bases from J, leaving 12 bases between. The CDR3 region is CASSPPWANEQFF. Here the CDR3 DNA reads TGTGCCAGCAGTCCACCCTGGGCGAATGAGCAGTTCTTC.

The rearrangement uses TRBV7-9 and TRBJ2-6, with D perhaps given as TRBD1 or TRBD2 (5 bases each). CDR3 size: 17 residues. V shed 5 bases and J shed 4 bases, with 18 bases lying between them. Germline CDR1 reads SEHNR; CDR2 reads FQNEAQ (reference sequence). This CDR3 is CASSRDRGPYGANVLTF. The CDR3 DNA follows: TGTGCCAGCAGCCGGGACCGAGGACCATACGGGGCCAACGTCCTGACTTTC. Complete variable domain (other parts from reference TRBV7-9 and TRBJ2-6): DTGVSQNPRHKITKRGQNVTFRCDPISEHNRLYWYRQTLGQGPEFLTYFQNEAQLEKSRLLSDRFSAERPKGSFSTLEIQRTEQGDSAMYLCASSRDRGPYGANVLTFGAGSRLTVL.

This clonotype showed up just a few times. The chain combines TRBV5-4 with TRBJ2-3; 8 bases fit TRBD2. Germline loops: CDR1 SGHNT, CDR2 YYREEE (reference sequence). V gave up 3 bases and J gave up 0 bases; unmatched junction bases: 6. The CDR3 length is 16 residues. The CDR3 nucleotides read TGTGCCAGCAGCTCAGAACTAGCGGTGAGCACAGATACGCAGTATTTT. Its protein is CASSSELAVSTDTQYF.

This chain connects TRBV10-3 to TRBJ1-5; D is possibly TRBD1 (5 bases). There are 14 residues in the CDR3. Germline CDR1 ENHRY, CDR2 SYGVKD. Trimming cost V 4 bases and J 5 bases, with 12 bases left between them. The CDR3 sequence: CAISVGLVDQPQHF. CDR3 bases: TGTGCCATCAGTGTGGGACTCGTCGATCAGCCCCAGCATTTT.

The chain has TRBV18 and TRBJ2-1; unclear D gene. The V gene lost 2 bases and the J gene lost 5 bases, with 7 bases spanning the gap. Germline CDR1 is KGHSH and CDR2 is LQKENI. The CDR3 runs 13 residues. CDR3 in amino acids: CASSPGLHNEQFF. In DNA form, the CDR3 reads TGTGCCAGCTCACCAGGTCTGCACAATGAGCAGTTCTTC.

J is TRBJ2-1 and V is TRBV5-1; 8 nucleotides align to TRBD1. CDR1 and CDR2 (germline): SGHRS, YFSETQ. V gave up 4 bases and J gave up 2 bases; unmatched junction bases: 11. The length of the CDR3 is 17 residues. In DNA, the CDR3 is TGCGCCAGCAGCCCAGGACAGGGTCTGCCTACCTACAATGAGCAGTTCTTC. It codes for CASSPGQGLPTYNEQFF.

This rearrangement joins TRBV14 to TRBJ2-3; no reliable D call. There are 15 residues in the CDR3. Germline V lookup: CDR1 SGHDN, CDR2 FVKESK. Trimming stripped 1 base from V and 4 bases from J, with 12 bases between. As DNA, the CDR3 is TGTGCCAGCAGCCAAGTGTCAGTCCAACCAGATACGCAGTATTTT. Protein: CASSQVSVQPDTQYF.

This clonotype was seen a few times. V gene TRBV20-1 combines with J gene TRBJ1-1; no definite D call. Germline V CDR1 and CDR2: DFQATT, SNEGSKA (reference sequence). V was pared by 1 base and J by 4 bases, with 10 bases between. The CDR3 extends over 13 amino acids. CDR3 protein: CSARVPESTEAFF. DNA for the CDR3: TGCAGTGCTAGAGTCCCCGAGTCCACTGAAGCTTTCTTT.